This TCR beta chain was obtained from a study of graft-versus-host responses after intestinal transplantation. Study summary: Transplant recipients had multivisceral, liver-intestinal, or isolated intestinal grafts. Findings of the study overall: Allografts carried high graft-versus-host to host-versus-graft clonal ratios in patients having graft-donor T cell macrochimerism. Marrow from the recipient contained GvH clones, some of which had appeared first in ileum or blood. Declining HvG levels early post-transplant were linked to peak circulating GvH clone levels.

Comments on this clone: Its antigen remains unidentified.

Profiling relied on immunoSEQ multiplex PCR, and the TCRdb table lists in-frame clones only, not all of them. This table holds 65,000 to 90,000 clones, approximately 90% found once. Sequenced here: unstimulated CD8+ T cells sorted from spleen or lymph node cells, sampled before transplant. The sequence was obtained from a human donor who was the organ donor for an intestinal transplant.

DNA of the CDR3: TGTGCCAGCAGCGTAGGATCTGGGGCAGATACGCAGTATTTT. It yields the protein CASSVGSGADTQYF. The V call is TRBV9, the J call TRBJ2-3; D is unclear. The CDR3 is 14 residues long. Germline CDR1 is SGDLS and CDR2 is YYNGEE. Deletions cut 0 bases from V and 4 bases from J, with 9 bases between.